The 18 T cell receptor beta chains below were found in one sample sequenced in a study of blood T cell repertoires in COVID-19 (dated by TCRdb to the early 2020s). Library preparation employed the immunoSEQ multiplex PCR assay. The table comes from immuneACCESS by way of TCRdb, which keeps in-frame sequences with V and J called. Part of the clones is missing from these tables; in studies checked, under half for an unresolved V gene and the rest for unknown reasons. The sample profile shows 180,000 or so clones; roughly 76% of them were found once. The top ten hold roughly 9.6% of the sample. The sequenced sample consisted of peripheral blood. Receptors originate from a woman between 40 and 50 years old with COVID-19, enrolled during active disease.

This chain uses TRBV21-1 with TRBJ1-2; TRBD1 was called by the table and not checked on the DNA. TRBV21-1 is noted as a pseudogene. CDR3 length: 16 residues. In DNA form, the CDR3 reads TGTGCCAGCAGCAAAGATCGCGGCAGGGTAGGAGATGGCTACACCTTC. Amino acids: CASSKDRGRVGDGYTF.

The rearrangement links TRBV18 to TRBJ1-5; unclear D gene. Trimming cost V 2 bases and J 0 bases, with 5 bases left between them. CDR3 length: 14 amino acids. From germline, CDR1 is KGHSH and CDR2 LQKENI. DNA for the CDR3: TGTGCCAGCTCACCAGGGCATAGCAATCAGCCCCAGCATTTT. Translated: CASSPGHSNQPQHF.

This clone came up a few times. Other DNA sequences within the sample encode an identical CDR3. The genes are TRBV19 and TRBJ2-3; TRBD2 aligns across 9 bases. The V and J ends lost 4 bases and 1 base, in that order; junction bases with no gene match: 0. CDR1 LNHDA and CDR2 SQIVND come from the germline V gene (reference sequence). The CDR3 runs to 14 residues. This CDR3 reads CASSRLAGTDTQYF. The DNA of the CDR3 is TGTGCCAGTAGTAGACTAGCGGGCACAGATACGCAGTATTTT.

The rearrangement joins TRBV4-1 to TRBJ2-7, with 7 bases matching TRBD2. The CDR3 runs 15 residues. With V trimmed by 1 base and J by 2 bases, 5 bases remained unmatched. Germline V lookup: CDR1 MGHRA, CDR2 YSYEKL. CDR3 coding DNA: TGCGCCAGCAGCCAAGGACCTAGCGGAGCCTACGAGCAGTACTTC. Translating it yields CASSQGPSGAYEQYF.

The chain employs TRBV18 and TRBJ1-3; D gene uncertain. Trimming stripped 5 bases from V and 0 bases from J, with 14 bases between. Germline V gene data show CDR1 as KGHSH and CDR2 as LQKENI. The CDR3 sequence is 16 residues long. The DNA for the CDR3 is TGTGCCAGCTCATCCCAGGTGGCAAACTCTGGAAACACCATATATTTT. This encodes CASSSQVANSGNTIYF.

This chain links TRBV9 with TRBJ1-1; TRBD1 aligns across 8 bases. The J segment lost 4 bases and the V segment lost 3 bases, leaving 2 bases of the junction unmatched. CDR3 length: 13 amino acids. Germline V gives CDR1 SGDLS, CDR2 YYNGEE. The CDR3 region has the DNA TGTGCCAGCAGCGGGACAGGGTCCACTGAAGCTTTCTTT. It translates to CASSGTGSTEAFF.

This clone came up a few times. V gene TRBV5-5 combines with J gene TRBJ2-1; the match to TRBD2 covers 7 bases. J lost 8 bases, V lost 5 bases, and 10 bases had no gene match. The CDR3 totals 14 residues. The germline gives CDR1 SGHKS, CDR2 YYEKEE (reference sequence). The CDR3 reads CASSSEFAGDEQFF. DNA of the CDR3: TGTGCCAGCAGTTCAGAGTTCGCGGGAGATGAGCAGTTCTTC.

The CDR3: CASSLAGLAGATAYNEQFF. CDR3 DNA: TGTGCCAGCAGCTTAGCCGGTCTAGCGGGAGCAACTGCTTACAATGAGCAGTTCTTC. V usage is TRBV7-8 and J usage is TRBJ2-1, with 10 nucleotides matching TRBD2. Germline values: CDR1 SGHVS, CDR2 FQNEAQ. Trimming took 0 bases from V and 4 from J; bases not matched to a gene: 12. The CDR3 is 19 amino acids.

The V gene is TRBV5-1, the J gene TRBJ2-7; 13 bases agree with TRBD2. CDR1 and CDR2 (germline): SGHRS, YFSETQ. The junction had 5 bases not matched to a gene; V was cut back by 3 bases and J by 2 bases. This CDR3 comprises 16 residues. The DNA for the CDR3 is TGCGCCAGCAGCTGGACTAGCGGGAGTTCGACCTACGAGCAGTACTTC. It specifies CASSWTSGSSTYEQYF.

The gene calls are TRBV19 and TRBJ1-4, with D unclear. V lost 3 bases to trimming and J lost 4 bases, with 12 bases between them. CDR3 size: 15 residues. Germline values: CDR1 LNHDA, CDR2 SQIVND (reference sequence). The CDR3 sequence: CASSIDGSLNEKLFF. CDR3 bases: TGTGCCAGTAGTATCGACGGGAGCCTTAATGAAAAACTGTTTTTT.

The count of this clone is one. The chain has TRBV2 and TRBJ2-1; D not certain. Germline CDR1 is SNHLY and CDR2 is FYNNEI. The ends were cut back, 4 bases at V and 5 bases at J, with 3 bases in the middle. This CDR3 is 11 amino acids long. CDR3 in amino acids: CASSGDNEQFF. CDR3 sequence (DNA): TGTGCCAGCAGTGGAGACAATGAGCAGTTCTTC.

This clone came up a few times. The chain joins TRBV11-2 to TRBJ1-1; D not certain. CDR1 is SGHAT, CDR2 FQNNGV, per germline. V lost 1 base and J 8 bases, leaving 14 bases between the germline ends. This CDR3 region has 14 residues. CDR3 loop: CASSLGGGNFEAFF. The CDR3 nucleotides are TGTGCCAGCAGCTTAGGGGGAGGGAATTTCGAAGCTTTCTTT.

This chain connects TRBV5-1 to TRBJ2-7, with 11 bases aligning to TRBD1. Germline V gene sequence: CDR1 SGHRS, CDR2 YFSETQ. Losses at the gene ends were 4 bases for V and 2 bases for J; bases not matched to a gene: 5. The CDR3 runs 15 residues. DNA of the CDR3: TGCGCCAGCAGCATGCCGGGACAGGGGGCCTACGAGCAGTACTTC. Translating it yields CASSMPGQGAYEQYF.

This chain links TRBV30 with TRBJ1-1; D not certain. In germline, CDR1 is GTSNPN, CDR2 SVGIG (reference sequence). The CDR3 totals 13 residues. Between the trimmed V and J ends, which lost 0 bases and 2 bases, there was a span of 7 bases. This chain's CDR3 is CAWSVTDNTEAFF. The CDR3 DNA reads as TGTGCCTGGAGTGTAACAGACAACACTGAAGCTTTCTTT.

This chain joins TRBV4-2 and TRBJ2-2; 8 positions agree with TRBD2. The V segment lost 2 bases and the J segment 1 base; nucleotides outside the gene matches: 0. Germline CDR1 LGHNA, CDR2 YNFKEQ. The CDR3 has 15 amino acids. This CDR3 is CASSQSGRNTGELFF. CDR3 DNA sequence: TGTGCCAGCAGCCAAAGCGGGAGGAACACCGGGGAGCTGTTTTTT.

This sequence joins TRBV2 and TRBJ2-7; 7 bases fit TRBD2. Trimming at V came to 7 bases and at J to 5 bases, leaving 5 bases not matched to a gene. The CDR3 totals 12 residues. From germline, CDR1 is SNHLY and CDR2 FYNNEI. CDR3 region: CASTTGGDEQYF. The CDR3 DNA sequence: TGTGCCAGCACCACGGGAGGAGACGAGCAGTACTTC.

This chain connects TRBV10-2 to TRBJ1-6; the match to TRBD1 covers 9 bases. The CDR3 is made up of 16 amino acids. Germline V lookup: CDR1 WSHSY, CDR2 SAAADI. V lost 0 bases and J lost 7; bases outside the gene matches: 4. The CDR3 sequence is CASSESGGQGNSPLHF. The CDR3 DNA reads TGCGCCAGCAGTGAGTCTGGGGGACAGGGAAATTCACCCCTCCACTTT.

V gene TRBV5-1 combines with J gene TRBJ2-6; tentative D call: TRBD1 (5 bases). Trimming removed 0 bases at V and 4 bases at J, with 11 bases between. The CDR3 has 16 residues. Germline V gives CDR1 SGHRS, CDR2 YFSETQ. The CDR3 protein is CASSLDGARGANVLTF. CDR3 nucleotides: TGCGCCAGCAGCTTGGATGGGGCGCGGGGGGCCAACGTCCTGACTTTC. The variable domain in full, completed from reference TRBV5-1 and TRBJ2-6, reads KAGVTQTPRYLIKTRGQQVTLSCSPISGHRSVSWYQQTPGQGLQFLFEYFSETQRNKGNFPGRFSGRQFSNSRSEMNVSTLELGDSALYLCASSLDGARGANVLTFGAGSRLTVL.